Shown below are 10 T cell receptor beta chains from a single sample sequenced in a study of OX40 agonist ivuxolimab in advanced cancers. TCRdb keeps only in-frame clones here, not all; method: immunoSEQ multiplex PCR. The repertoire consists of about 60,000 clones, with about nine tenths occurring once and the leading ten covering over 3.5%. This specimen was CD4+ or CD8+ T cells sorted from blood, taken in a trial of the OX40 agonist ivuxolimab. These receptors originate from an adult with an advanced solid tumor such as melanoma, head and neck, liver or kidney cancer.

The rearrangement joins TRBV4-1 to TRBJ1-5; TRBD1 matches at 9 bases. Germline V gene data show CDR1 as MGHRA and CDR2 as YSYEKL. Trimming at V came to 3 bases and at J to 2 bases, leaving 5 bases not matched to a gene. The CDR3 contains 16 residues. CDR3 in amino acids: CASSQRGQGGNQPQHF. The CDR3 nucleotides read TGCGCCAGCAGCCAGAGGGGACAGGGTGGCAATCAGCCCCAGCATTTT.

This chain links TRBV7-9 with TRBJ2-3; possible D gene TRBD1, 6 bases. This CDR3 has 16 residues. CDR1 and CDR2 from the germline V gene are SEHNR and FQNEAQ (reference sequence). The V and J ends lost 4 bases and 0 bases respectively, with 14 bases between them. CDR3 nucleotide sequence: TGTGCCAGCAGCTCCTGGGACAACCCTAGCACAGATACGCAGTATTTT. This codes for CASSSWDNPSTDTQYF.

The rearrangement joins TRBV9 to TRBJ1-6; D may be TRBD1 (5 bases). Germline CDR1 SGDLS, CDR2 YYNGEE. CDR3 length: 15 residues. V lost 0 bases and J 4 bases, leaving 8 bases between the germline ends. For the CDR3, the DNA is TGTGCCAGCAGCGTAGAGGGACGGTATAATTCACCCCTCCACTTT. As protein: CASSVEGRYNSPLHF.

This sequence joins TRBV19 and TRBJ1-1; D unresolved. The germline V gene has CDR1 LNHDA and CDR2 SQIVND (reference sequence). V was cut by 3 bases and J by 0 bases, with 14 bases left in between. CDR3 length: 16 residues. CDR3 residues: CASSMSATAVNTEAFF. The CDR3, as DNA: TGTGCCAGTAGTATGAGTGCAACGGCGGTGAACACTGAAGCTTTCTTT.

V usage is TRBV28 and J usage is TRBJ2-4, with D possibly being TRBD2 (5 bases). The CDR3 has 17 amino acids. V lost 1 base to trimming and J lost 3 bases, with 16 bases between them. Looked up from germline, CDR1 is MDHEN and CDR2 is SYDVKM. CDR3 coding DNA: TGTGCCAGCAGTTTATTCCCCGTAGCAGGAGGCAAAAACATTCAGTACTTC. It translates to CASSLFPVAGGKNIQYF.

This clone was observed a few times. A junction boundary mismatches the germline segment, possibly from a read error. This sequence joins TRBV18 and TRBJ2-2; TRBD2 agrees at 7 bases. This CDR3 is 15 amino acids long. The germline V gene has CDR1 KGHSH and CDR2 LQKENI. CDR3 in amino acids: CASLPRSGVHGELFF. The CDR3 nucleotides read TGTGCCAGCTTACCACGAAGCGGGGTCCACGGGGAGCTGTTTTTT.

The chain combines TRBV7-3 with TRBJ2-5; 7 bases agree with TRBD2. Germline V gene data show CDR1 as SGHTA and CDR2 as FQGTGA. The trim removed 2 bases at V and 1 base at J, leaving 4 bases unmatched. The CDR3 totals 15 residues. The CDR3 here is CASSLVGGAQETQYF. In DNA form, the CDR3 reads TGTGCCAGCAGCTTAGTGGGAGGGGCCCAAGAGACCCAGTACTTC. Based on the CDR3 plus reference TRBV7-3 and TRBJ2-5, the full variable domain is GAGVSQTPSNKVTEKGKYVELRCDPISGHTALYWYRQSLGQGPEFLIYFQGTGAADDSGLPNDRFFAVRPEGSVSTLKIQRTERGDSAVYLCASSLVGGAQETQYFGPGTRLLVL.

The CDR3 DNA is TGTGCCAGCAGCTTTATTGGGGGCTCCTACAATGAGCAGTTCTTC. It specifies CASSFIGGSYNEQFF. The genes are TRBV7-3 and TRBJ2-1; D may correspond to TRBD1 or TRBD2 (5 bases each). Trimming took 3 bases from V and 0 from J, leaving 9 bases between them. This CDR3 comprises 15 residues. The germline CDR1 and CDR2 sequences are SGHTA and FQGTGA.

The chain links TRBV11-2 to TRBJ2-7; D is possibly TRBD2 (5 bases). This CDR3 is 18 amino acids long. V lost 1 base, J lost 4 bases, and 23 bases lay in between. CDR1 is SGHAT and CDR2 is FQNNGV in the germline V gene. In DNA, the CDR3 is TGTGCCAGCAGCTTAGCCCAAGCGGTGACCCCCCCATCTTACGAGCAGTACTTC. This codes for CASSLAQAVTPPSYEQYF.

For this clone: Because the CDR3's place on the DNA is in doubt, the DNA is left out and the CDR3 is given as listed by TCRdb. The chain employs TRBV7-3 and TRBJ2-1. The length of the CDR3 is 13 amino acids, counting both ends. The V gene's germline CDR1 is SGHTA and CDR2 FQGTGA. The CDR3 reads CASSFGAGNEQFF.